The 23 T cell receptor beta chains given below trace back to one sample, sequenced in a study of blood T cell repertoires in COVID-19. The repertoire was sequenced with immunoSEQ multiplex PCR; TCRdb's copy has only in-frame clones and lacks some. The sample has 68,000 or so clones, approximately 89% seen once. Sequencing input: peripheral blood. Receptors originate from a man between 45 and 60 years old with active COVID-19.

The V gene is TRBV4-1, the J gene TRBJ1-5, with 7 bases aligning to TRBD1. The CDR3 is 14 amino acids. The junction had 6 bases not matched to a gene; V was cut back by 3 bases and J by 7 bases. Germline-derived CDR1 and CDR2 are MGHRA and YSYEKL. The CDR3 here is CASSQRTGRQPQHF. CDR3 DNA: TGCGCCAGCAGCCAGAGGACAGGAAGACAGCCCCAGCATTTT.

The V and J genes are TRBV6-4 and TRBJ2-3; D may be TRBD1 (6 bases). The V gene's germline CDR1 is MRHNA and CDR2 SNTAGT. The CDR3 totals 15 residues. The germline V and J ends were trimmed by 0 bases and 1 base, with 8 bases remaining between them. This CDR3 reads CASSDSRGGTDTQYF. The CDR3 DNA reads as TGTGCCAGCAGTGACTCCAGGGGCGGCACAGATACGCAGTATTTT.

The gene calls are TRBV18 and TRBJ1-1, with TRBD1 identical over 7 bases. The germline CDR1 and CDR2 sequences are KGHSH and LQKENI. The CDR3 contains 15 residues. Trimming removed 5 bases from V and 8 bases from J; junction bases left unmatched: 14. The CDR3 protein is CASSWGTGTVEEAFF. CDR3 sequence (DNA): TGTGCCAGCTCATGGGGAACCGGGACAGTAGAAGAAGCTTTCTTT.

This chain uses TRBV7-2 with TRBJ2-5, with 10 bases aligning to TRBD1. Germline values: CDR1 SGHTA, CDR2 FQGNSA. Trimming removed 4 bases from V and 7 bases from J; junction bases left unmatched: 6. This CDR3 is 14 amino acids long. The CDR3 sequence is CASSSIGQGGTQYF. The CDR3 DNA is TGTGCCAGCAGCTCAATTGGACAGGGGGGGACCCAGTACTTC.

This clone appeared once. The chain employs TRBV30 and TRBJ1-2; the D gene is possibly TRBD1 (5 bases). CDR3 size: 12 residues. Germline V gene sequence: CDR1 GTSNPN, CDR2 SVGIG (reference sequence). CDR3 DNA sequence: TGTGCTATCTCTAGGGGCAACTATGGCTACACCTTC. As protein: CAISRGNYGYTF.

The rearrangement uses TRBV6-6 and TRBJ1-4, with TRBD1 identical over 9 bases. This CDR3 region has 21 residues. V lost 6 bases and J lost 8; bases outside the gene matches: 28. CDR1 and CDR2 (germline): MNHNY, SVGAGI (reference sequence). CDR3 DNA sequence: TGTGCCAGCAGCCCGGGGGTCGGGACAGGGCCTCTCTCATGTCGCATAGAAAAACTGTTTTTT. This codes for CASSPGVGTGPLSCRIEKLFF.

The J gene is TRBJ1-2, the V gene TRBV7-2, with 7 bases lining up with TRBD1. The CDR3 sequence is 15 residues long. Germline CDR1 SGHTA, CDR2 FQGNSA. V lost 5 bases and J lost 4; bases outside the gene matches: 10. CDR3 protein: CASSKGQPPFYGYTF. The CDR3 nucleotides read TGTGCCAGCAGCAAGGGACAGCCACCTTTCTATGGCTACACCTTC. Drawing the rest from reference TRBV7-2 and TRBJ1-2, the complete variable domain is GAGVSQSPSNKVTEKGKDVELRCDPISGHTALYWYRQSLGQGLEFLIYFQGNSAPDKSGLPSDRFSAERTGGSVSTLTIQRTQQEDSAVYLCASSKGQPPFYGYTFGSGTRLTVV.

V usage is TRBV2 and J usage is TRBJ1-2, with 7 bases fitting TRBD1. The V gene end was trimmed by 8 bases and the J gene end by 6 bases; junction bases not matched to a gene: 9. This CDR3 has 13 residues. Germline lookup yields CDR1 SNHLY and CDR2 FYNNEI. The CDR3: CASDRAVMDGYTF. CDR3 coding DNA: TGTGCCAGCGACAGGGCCGTTATGGATGGCTACACCTTC. The full variable domain, in which reference TRBV2 and TRBJ1-2 provide the parts outside the CDR3, is EPEVTQTPSHQVTQMGQEVILRCVPISNHLYFYWYRQILGQKVEFLVSFYNNEISEKSEIFDDQFSVERPDGSNFTLKIRSTKLEDSAMYFCASDRAVMDGYTFGSGTRLTVV.

The chain has TRBV18 and TRBJ2-7; D is undetermined. The CDR3 spans 15 residues. V lost 1 base to trimming and J lost 0 bases, with 10 bases between them. Looked up from germline, CDR1 is KGHSH and CDR2 is LQKENI. The CDR3 protein is CASSPLVSSSYEQYF. In DNA, the CDR3 is TGTGCCAGCTCACCACTAGTTTCGAGCTCCTACGAGCAGTACTTC.

The chain is built from TRBV18 and TRBJ2-1, with D perhaps TRBD2 (5 bases). Germline CDR1 reads KGHSH; CDR2 reads LQKENI. There are 15 residues in the CDR3. V dropped 1 base and J dropped 4 bases, with 11 bases sitting between them. This chain's CDR3 is CASSPLRGAYNEQFF. The CDR3 coding sequence is TGTGCCAGCTCACCACTACGGGGAGCTTACAATGAGCAGTTCTTC.

The chain carries TRBV5-4 and TRBJ1-1; D gene unclear. The CDR3 runs 12 residues. Germline CDR1 is SGHNT and CDR2 is YYREEE (reference sequence). Trimming stripped 4 bases from V and 6 bases from J, with 10 bases between. CDR3 in amino acids: CASSPNRAEAFF. The CDR3 DNA follows: TGTGCCAGCAGCCCAAATCGGGCTGAAGCTTTCTTT.

The gene calls are TRBV6-1 and TRBJ1-2; the match to TRBD1 covers 7 bases. CDR1 is MNHNS and CDR2 is SASEGT in the germline V gene. The CDR3 length is 15 residues. V trimming: 1 base; J trimming: 6 bases; junction bases outside the gene matches: 8. CDR3 sequence: CASSEVSRQGDGYTF. CDR3 DNA sequence: TGTGCCAGCAGTGAAGTTTCTAGACAGGGCGATGGCTACACCTTC.

The chain recombines TRBV29-1 with TRBJ1-2; 10 nucleotides align to TRBD1. After removal of 2 bases from V and 8 bases from J, the junction contained 8 bases not matched to a gene. CDR3 length: 14 residues. CDR1 and CDR2 from the germline V gene are SQVTM and ANQGSEA. The CDR3 sequence is CSVEPTGGASGYTF. The CDR3, as DNA: TGCAGCGTTGAACCGACAGGGGGCGCCTCCGGCTACACCTTC. Supplemented by reference TRBV29-1 and TRBJ1-2, the full variable domain reads SAVISQKPSRDICQRGTSLTIQCQVDSQVTMMFWYRQQPGQSLTLIATANQGSEATYESGFVIDKFPISRPNLTFSTLTVSNMSPEDSSIYLCSVEPTGGASGYTFGSGTRLTVV.

The V and J genes are TRBV7-8 and TRBJ2-1, with 9 bases identical to TRBD2. In germline, CDR1 is SGHVS, CDR2 FQNEAQ. The V and J ends lost 0 bases and 8 bases, in that order; junction bases with no gene match: 2. The CDR3 contains 14 residues. The CDR3 reads CASSLAASGDEQFF. Written as DNA, the CDR3 is TGTGCCAGCAGCTTAGCGGCTAGCGGGGATGAGCAGTTCTTC.

The V call is TRBV19, the J call TRBJ1-3; 9 bases are shared with TRBD1. The CDR3 covers 18 residues. Germline V lookup: CDR1 LNHDA, CDR2 SQIVND (reference sequence). Germline trimming cut 5 bases from V and 0 bases from J; bases unmatched to any gene: 11. CDR3 in amino acids: CASSWRTGAPTSGNTIYF. The CDR3 bases are TGTGCCAGTAGTTGGAGGACAGGGGCTCCTACCTCTGGAAACACCATATATTTT.

The CDR3 DNA sequence: TGCGCCAGCAGTTTTACTAGCGGGGCCACAGATACGCAGTATTTT. Translation gives CASSFTSGATDTQYF. The chain has TRBV10-2 and TRBJ2-3, with TRBD2 matching 10 bases. The V and J ends lost 5 bases and 2 bases, in that order; junction bases with no gene match: 4. The germline V gene encodes CDR1 WSHSY and CDR2 SAAADI. CDR3 length equals 15 residues.

The V call is TRBV3-1 (or the pseudogene TRBV3-2), the J call TRBJ1-2, with D maybe TRBD1 (5 bases). The CDR3 has 13 amino acids. Germline lookup yields CDR1 LGHDT and CDR2 YNNKEL (reference sequence). V lost 5 bases and J 5 bases, leaving 12 bases between the germline ends. The CDR3 DNA sequence: TGTGCCAGCAGCGCTACAGGCAAATATGGCTACACCTTC. Encoded protein: CASSATGKYGYTF.

The chain has TRBV2 and TRBJ1-6; a possible D gene is TRBD1 (6 bases). CDR3 length equals 14 residues. Trimming pared 4 bases from V and 5 bases from J, leaving 9 bases between. CDR1 is SNHLY and CDR2 is FYNNEI in the germline V gene. For the CDR3, the DNA is TGTGCCAGCAGTGTGCGGACAGATAATTCACCCCTCCACTTT. This translates into CASSVRTDNSPLHF. Combining the CDR3 with reference TRBV2 and TRBJ1-6 gives the whole variable domain EPEVTQTPSHQVTQMGQEVILRCVPISNHLYFYWYRQILGQKVEFLVSFYNNEISEKSEIFDDQFSVERPDGSNFTLKIRSTKLEDSAMYFCASSVRTDNSPLHFGNGTRLTVT.

The sample holds a few counts of this clone. J is TRBJ2-5 and V is TRBV7-2; 9 nucleotides line up with TRBD1. V dropped 5 bases and J dropped 5; count of bases not matched to a gene: 6. The CDR3 extends over 14 amino acids. The germline gives CDR1 SGHTA, CDR2 FQGNSA. As DNA, the CDR3 is TGTGCCAGCAGCACCCGGACAGGGGAGGAGACCCAGTACTTC. The encoded protein is CASSTRTGEETQYF. The full variable domain, in which reference TRBV7-2 and TRBJ2-5 provide the parts outside the CDR3, is GAGVSQSPSNKVTEKGKDVELRCDPISGHTALYWYRQSLGQGLEFLIYFQGNSAPDKSGLPSDRFSAERTGGSVSTLTIQRTQQEDSAVYLCASSTRTGEETQYFGPGTRLLVL.

Only one count was recorded for this clone. CDR3 residues: CASSQVWDRDEKLFF. CDR3 bases: TGCGCCAGCAGCCAGGTTTGGGACAGGGACGAAAAACTGTTTTTT. The rearrangement links TRBV4-1 to TRBJ1-4; 9 bases are shared with TRBD1. Germline trimming cut 3 bases from V and 8 bases from J; bases unmatched to any gene: 7. CDR3 length equals 15 residues. Germline CDR1 reads MGHRA; CDR2 reads YSYEKL.

The gene calls are TRBV19 and TRBJ2-1; TRBD1 is a possible D gene (6 bases). The CDR3 has 13 amino acids. Trimming shortened V by 9 bases and J by 4 bases, and 13 bases separated the two germline ends. CDR1 and CDR2 (germline): LNHDA, SQIVND (reference sequence). CDR3 loop: CASQTGLYNEQFF. The CDR3 nucleotides read TGTGCCAGCCAAACAGGGTTATACAATGAGCAGTTCTTC.

This clone was recorded a few times. The chain joins TRBV7-7 to TRBJ2-2; TRBD1 is a possible D gene (5 bases). V shed 5 bases and J shed 7 bases, with 14 bases lying between them. The CDR3 totals 14 residues. From germline, CDR1 is SSHAT and CDR2 FNYEAQ (reference sequence). The CDR3 sequence: CASSVNTGVGELFF. The CDR3 region has the DNA TGTGCCAGCAGCGTTAACACAGGCGTCGGGGAGCTGTTTTTT.

The chain links TRBV7-2 to TRBJ1-2; TRBD1 agrees at 9 bases. CDR3 length: 15 residues. V lost 2 bases and J lost 11; bases outside the gene matches: 12. Germline loops: CDR1 SGHTA, CDR2 FQGNSA. The chain's CDR3 is CASSLTPGQGLSYTF. The CDR3 DNA follows: TGTGCCAGCAGCTTAACTCCGGGACAGGGCTTATCTTACACCTTC.